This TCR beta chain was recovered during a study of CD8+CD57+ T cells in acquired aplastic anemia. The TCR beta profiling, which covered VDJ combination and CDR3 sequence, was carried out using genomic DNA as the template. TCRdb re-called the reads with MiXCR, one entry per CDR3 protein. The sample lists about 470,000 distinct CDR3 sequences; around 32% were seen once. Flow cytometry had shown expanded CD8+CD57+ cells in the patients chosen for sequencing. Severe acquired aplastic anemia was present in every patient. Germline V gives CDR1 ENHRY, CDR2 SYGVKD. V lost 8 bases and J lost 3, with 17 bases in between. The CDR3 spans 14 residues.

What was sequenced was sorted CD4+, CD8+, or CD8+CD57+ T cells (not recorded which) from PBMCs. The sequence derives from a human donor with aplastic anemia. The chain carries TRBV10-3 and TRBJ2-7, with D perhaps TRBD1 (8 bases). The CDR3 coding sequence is TGTGCCATCGGGGGGGGGACAGGCGACTACGAGCAGTACTTC. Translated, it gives CAIGGGTGDYEQYF.